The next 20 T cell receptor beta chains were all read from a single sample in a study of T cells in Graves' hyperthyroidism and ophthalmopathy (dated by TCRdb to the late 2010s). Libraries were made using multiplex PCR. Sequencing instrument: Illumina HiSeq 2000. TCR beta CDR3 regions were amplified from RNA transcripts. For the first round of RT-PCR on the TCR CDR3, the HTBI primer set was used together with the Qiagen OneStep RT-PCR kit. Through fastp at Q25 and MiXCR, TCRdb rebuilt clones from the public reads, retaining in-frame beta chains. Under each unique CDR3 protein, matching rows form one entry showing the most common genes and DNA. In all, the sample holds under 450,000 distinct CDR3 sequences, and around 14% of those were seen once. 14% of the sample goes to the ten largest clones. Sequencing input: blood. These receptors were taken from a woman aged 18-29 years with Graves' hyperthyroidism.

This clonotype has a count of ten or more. CDR3 DNA sequence: TGTGCCAGCAGTTCCTTGCAAGAGACCCAGTACTTC. Translated, it gives CASSSLQETQYF. The chain couples TRBV2 to TRBJ2-5; D remains ambiguous. This CDR3 comprises 12 residues. V dropped 5 bases and J dropped 2 bases, with 6 bases sitting between them. CDR1 is SNHLY, CDR2 FYNNEI, per germline.

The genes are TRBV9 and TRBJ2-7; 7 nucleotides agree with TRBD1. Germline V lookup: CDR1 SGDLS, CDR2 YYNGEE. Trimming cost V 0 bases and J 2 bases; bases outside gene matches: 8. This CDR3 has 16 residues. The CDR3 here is CASSVGRDRLTYEQYF. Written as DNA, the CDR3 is TGTGCCAGCAGCGTAGGAAGGGACAGATTAACCTACGAGCAGTACTTC.

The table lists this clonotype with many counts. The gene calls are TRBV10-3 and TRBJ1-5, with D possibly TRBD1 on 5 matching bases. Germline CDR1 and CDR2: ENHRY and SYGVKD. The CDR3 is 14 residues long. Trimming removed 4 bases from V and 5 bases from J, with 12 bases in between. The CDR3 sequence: CAISGQGVDQPQHF. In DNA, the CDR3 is TGTGCCATCAGTGGGCAGGGTGTCGATCAGCCCCAGCATTTT.

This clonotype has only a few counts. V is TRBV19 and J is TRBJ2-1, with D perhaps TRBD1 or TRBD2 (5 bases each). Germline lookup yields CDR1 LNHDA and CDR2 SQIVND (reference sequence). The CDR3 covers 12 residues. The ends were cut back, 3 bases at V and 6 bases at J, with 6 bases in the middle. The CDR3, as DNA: TGTGCCAGTAGTATGAGGGGCAATGAGCAGTTCTTC. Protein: CASSMRGNEQFF.

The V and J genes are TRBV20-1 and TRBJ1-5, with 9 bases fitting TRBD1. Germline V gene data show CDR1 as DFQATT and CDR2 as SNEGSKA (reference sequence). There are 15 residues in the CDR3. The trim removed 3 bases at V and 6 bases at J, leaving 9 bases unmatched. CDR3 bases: TGCAGTGCTAGGGGACAGGGAATCAGGAGTCAGCCCCAGCATTTT. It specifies CSARGQGIRSQPQHF.

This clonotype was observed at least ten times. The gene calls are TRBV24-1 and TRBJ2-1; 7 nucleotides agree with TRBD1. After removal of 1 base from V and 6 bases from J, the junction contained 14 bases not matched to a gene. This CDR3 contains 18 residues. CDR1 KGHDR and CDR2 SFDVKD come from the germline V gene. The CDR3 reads CATSDLSGRQGFPNEQFF. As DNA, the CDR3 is TGTGCCACCAGTGATTTATCGGGAAGACAGGGCTTTCCCAATGAGCAGTTCTTC.

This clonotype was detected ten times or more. The DNA for the CDR3 is TGTGCCAGCAGAACCGGGACTATCACAGATACGCAGTATTTT. It translates to CASRTGTITDTQYF. The chain has TRBV2 and TRBJ2-3; the match to TRBD2 covers 7 bases. Germline assignment: CDR1 SNHLY and CDR2 FYNNEI. There are 14 residues in the CDR3. Trimming at V came to 6 bases and at J to 2 bases, leaving 5 bases not matched to a gene.

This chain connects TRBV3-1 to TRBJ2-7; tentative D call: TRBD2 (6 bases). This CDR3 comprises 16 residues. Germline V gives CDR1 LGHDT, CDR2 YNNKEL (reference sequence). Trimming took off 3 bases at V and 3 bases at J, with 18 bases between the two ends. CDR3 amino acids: CASSHPPGSAGYEQYF. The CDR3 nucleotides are TGTGCCAGCAGCCACCCCCCCGGGAGTGCGGGCTACGAGCAGTACTTC.

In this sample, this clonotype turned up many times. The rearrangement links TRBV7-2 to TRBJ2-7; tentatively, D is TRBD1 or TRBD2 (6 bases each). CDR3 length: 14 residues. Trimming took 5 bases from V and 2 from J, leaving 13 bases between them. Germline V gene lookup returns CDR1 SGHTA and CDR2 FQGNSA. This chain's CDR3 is CASSEGGKTYEQYF. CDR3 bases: TGTGCCAGCAGCGAGGGGGGAAAGACCTACGAGCAGTACTTC.

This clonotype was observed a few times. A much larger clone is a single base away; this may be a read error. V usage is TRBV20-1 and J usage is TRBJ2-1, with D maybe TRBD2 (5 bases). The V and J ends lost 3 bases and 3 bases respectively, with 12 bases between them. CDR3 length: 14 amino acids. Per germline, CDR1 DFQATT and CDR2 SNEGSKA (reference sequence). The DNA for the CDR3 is TGCAGTGCTAGTGGGAGAGAGGTCTACAATGAGCAGTTCTTC. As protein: CSASGREVYNEQFF.

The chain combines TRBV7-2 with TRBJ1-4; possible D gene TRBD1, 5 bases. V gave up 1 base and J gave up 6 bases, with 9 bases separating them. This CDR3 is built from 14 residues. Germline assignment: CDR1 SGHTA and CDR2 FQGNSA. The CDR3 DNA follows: TGTGCCAGCAGCTTAGGAGGGGTCCATGAAAAACTGTTTTTT. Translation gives CASSLGGVHEKLFF.

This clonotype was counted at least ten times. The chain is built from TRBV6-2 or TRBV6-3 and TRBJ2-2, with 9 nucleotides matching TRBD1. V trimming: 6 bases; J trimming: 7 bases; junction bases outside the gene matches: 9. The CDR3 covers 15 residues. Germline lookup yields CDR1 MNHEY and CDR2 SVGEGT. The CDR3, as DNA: TGTGCCAGCAGATCACAGGGGGCGTTTGGCGGGGAGCTGTTTTTT. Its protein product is CASRSQGAFGGELFF.

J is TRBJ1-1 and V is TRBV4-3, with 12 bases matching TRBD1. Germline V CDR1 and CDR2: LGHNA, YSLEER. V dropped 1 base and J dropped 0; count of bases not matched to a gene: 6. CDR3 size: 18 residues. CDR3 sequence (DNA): TGCGCCAGCAGCCAAGGCGATGGGACAGGGGGCTTGAACACTGAAGCTTTCTTT. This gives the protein CASSQGDGTGGLNTEAFF.

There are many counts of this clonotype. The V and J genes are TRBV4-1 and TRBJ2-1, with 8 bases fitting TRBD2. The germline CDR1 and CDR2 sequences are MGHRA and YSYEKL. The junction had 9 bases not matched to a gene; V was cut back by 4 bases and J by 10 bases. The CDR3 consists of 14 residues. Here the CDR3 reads CASSPPGGAWEQFF. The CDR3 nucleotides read TGCGCCAGCAGCCCTCCCGGGGGGGCCTGGGAGCAGTTCTTC.

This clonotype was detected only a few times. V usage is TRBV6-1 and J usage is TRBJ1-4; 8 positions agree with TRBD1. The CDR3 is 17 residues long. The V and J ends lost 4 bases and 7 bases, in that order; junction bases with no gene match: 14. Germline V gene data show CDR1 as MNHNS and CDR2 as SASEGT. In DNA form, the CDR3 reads TGTGCCAGCAGTGCGGGGACAGGAGTACGGGTTGGTGAAAAACTGTTTTTT. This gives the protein CASSAGTGVRVGEKLFF.

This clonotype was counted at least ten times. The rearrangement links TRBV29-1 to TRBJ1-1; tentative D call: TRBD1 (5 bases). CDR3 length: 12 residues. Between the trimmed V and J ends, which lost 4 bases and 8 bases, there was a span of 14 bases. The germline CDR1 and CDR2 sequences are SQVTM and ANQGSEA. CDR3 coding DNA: TGCAGCGTTGCCAGGGTAGGAGTCGAAGCTTTCTTT. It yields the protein CSVARVGVEAFF.

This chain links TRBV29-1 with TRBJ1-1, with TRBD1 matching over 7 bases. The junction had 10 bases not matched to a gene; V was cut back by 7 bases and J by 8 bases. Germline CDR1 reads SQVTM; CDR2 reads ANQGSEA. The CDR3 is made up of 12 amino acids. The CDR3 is CSARGRVREAFF. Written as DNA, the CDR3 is TGCAGCGCGAGGGGGCGGGTAAGGGAAGCTTTCTTT.

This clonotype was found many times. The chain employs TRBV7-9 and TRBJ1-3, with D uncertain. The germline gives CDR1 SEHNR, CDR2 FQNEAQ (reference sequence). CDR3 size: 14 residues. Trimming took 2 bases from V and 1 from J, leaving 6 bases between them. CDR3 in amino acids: CASSLSGSGNTIYF. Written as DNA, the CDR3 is TGTGCCAGCAGCTTATCAGGTTCTGGAAACACCATATATTTT.

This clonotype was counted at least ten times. The CDR3 loop reads CASSPSGDWDYEQYF. CDR3 sequence (DNA): TGTGCCAGCAGCCCTTCTGGGGATTGGGACTACGAGCAGTACTTC. This rearrangement joins TRBV3-1 to TRBJ2-7, with D unclear. V lost 4 bases, J lost 3 bases, and 16 bases lay in between. The germline V gene encodes CDR1 LGHDT and CDR2 YNNKEL (reference sequence). The CDR3 length is 15 residues.

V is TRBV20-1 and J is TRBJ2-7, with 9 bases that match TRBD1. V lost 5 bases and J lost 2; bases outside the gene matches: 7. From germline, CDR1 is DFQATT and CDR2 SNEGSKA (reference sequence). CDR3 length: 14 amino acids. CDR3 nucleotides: TGCAGTGCTCCCGGGACAGGGAGGACCTACGAGCAGTACTTC. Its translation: CSAPGTGRTYEQYF.